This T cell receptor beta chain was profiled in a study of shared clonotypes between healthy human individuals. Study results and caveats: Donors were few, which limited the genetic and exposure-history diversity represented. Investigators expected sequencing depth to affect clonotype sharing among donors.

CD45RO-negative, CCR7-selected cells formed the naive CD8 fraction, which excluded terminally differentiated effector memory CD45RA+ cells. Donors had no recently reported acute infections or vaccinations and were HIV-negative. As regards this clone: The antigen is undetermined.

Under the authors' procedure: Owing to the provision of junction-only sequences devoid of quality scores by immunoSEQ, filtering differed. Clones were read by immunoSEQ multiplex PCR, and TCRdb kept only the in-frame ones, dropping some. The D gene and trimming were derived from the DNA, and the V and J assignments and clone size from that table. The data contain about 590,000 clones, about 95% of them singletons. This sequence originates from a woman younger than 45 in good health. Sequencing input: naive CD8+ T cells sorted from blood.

The DNA for the CDR3 is TGTGCCAGCAGCCCCCGACAGGGGAGTTTGAACACTGAAGCTTTCTTT. This sequence encodes CASSPRQGSLNTEAFF. The rearrangement uses TRBV7-9 and TRBJ1-1, with 8 bases matching TRBD1. This CDR3 spans 16 amino acids. Per germline, CDR1 SEHNR and CDR2 FQNEAQ (reference sequence). V shed 5 bases and J 0 bases; nucleotides not matched to a gene: 8.